These 30 T cell receptor beta chains were sequenced from one sample in a study of blood T cell repertoires in COVID-19. This table comes from immunoSEQ multiplex PCR, and its TCRdb copy is limited to in-frame clones, with some not included. Found here are approximately 68,000 clones, about nine tenths of them singletons; the top ten hold about 12%. Sequenced input: peripheral blood. These receptors were obtained from a woman aged 60-75 years with acute or convalescent COVID-19.

The rearrangement joins TRBV11-3 to TRBJ1-1; D ambiguous. There are 15 residues in the CDR3. Trimming left V 3 bases short and J 2 bases short, with 13 bases between. Germline V CDR1 and CDR2: SGHNT, YENEEA. CDR3 coding DNA: TGTGCCAGCAGCTTGGTTTACGGGGATAACACTGAAGCTTTCTTT. It codes for CASSLVYGDNTEAFF.

This clone appeared once. The chain uses TRBV5-1 and TRBJ1-1; 8 bases line up with TRBD1. Trimming at V came to 4 bases and at J to 3 bases, leaving 8 bases not matched to a gene. Germline-derived CDR1 and CDR2 are SGHRS and YFSETQ. This CDR3 has 15 amino acids. The DNA for the CDR3 is TGCGCCAGCAGCCCGTTACAGGGGGGGGACACTGAAGCTTTCTTT. It is translated as CASSPLQGGDTEAFF. The full variable domain, rest sourced from reference TRBV5-1 and TRBJ1-1, is KAGVTQTPRYLIKTRGQQVTLSCSPISGHRSVSWYQQTPGQGLQFLFEYFSETQRNKGNFPGRFSGRQFSNSRSEMNVSTLELGDSALYLCASSPLQGGDTEAFFGQGTRLTVV.

The J gene is TRBJ2-3, the V gene TRBV7-9, with unresolved D. The CDR3 sequence is 13 residues long. Per germline, CDR1 SEHNR and CDR2 FQNEAQ (reference sequence). Trimming pared 5 bases from V and 2 bases from J, leaving 8 bases between. The CDR3 here is CASSSFNTDTQYF. Here the CDR3 DNA reads TGTGCCAGCAGCAGCTTTAACACAGATACGCAGTATTTT.

CDR3 loop: CASSYGRGDTQYF. DNA for the CDR3: TGTGCCAGCAGTTACGGGCGCGGGGATACGCAGTATTTT. This sequence joins TRBV6-5 and TRBJ2-3, with D maybe TRBD2 (5 bases). Germline CDR1 MNHEY, CDR2 SVGAGI. The CDR3 length is 13 residues. The V end was cut by 2 bases, the J end by 6 bases, with 9 bases between.

This clone is labeled medium-sized. This chain connects TRBV19 to TRBJ2-7, with a tentative D call TRBD2 (5 bases). Deletions cut 1 base from V and 0 bases from J, with 7 bases between. The CDR3 consists of 14 residues. From germline, CDR1 is LNHDA and CDR2 SQIVND (reference sequence). CDR3 sequence: CASSIVGVSYEQYF. CDR3 in DNA: TGTGCCAGTAGTATAGTCGGGGTCTCCTACGAGCAGTACTTC.

V is TRBV6-4 and J is TRBJ1-1, with D perhaps matching TRBD1 (5 bases). This CDR3 contains 15 residues. Germline loops: CDR1 MRHNA, CDR2 SNTAGT. V lost 6 bases, J lost 3 bases, and 17 bases lay in between. The CDR3 reads CASRGEAGPDTEAFF. The CDR3 region has the DNA TGTGCCAGCAGGGGGGAGGCCGGTCCCGACACTGAAGCTTTCTTT.

The V call is TRBV9, the J call TRBJ1-2; a weak D match, TRBD1 (6 bases). Trimming removed 4 bases from V and 0 bases from J, with 13 bases in between. CDR3 length equals 15 residues. Germline CDR1 SGDLS, CDR2 YYNGEE. The CDR3 nucleotides are TGTGCCAGCAGCCCACAGGGCGGGCCTAACTATGGCTACACCTTC. It translates to CASSPQGGPNYGYTF.

This clone is a singleton in its sample. The genes are TRBV21-1 and TRBJ1-1. TRBV21-1 is deemed a pseudogene. The CDR3 runs to 12 residues. CDR3 in DNA: TGTGCCAGCAGCAAAGTCGGGACTGAAGCTTTCTTT. Translated, it gives CASSKVGTEAFF.

The V call is TRBV5-1, the J call TRBJ2-5, with 9 bases identical to TRBD1. CDR3 length equals 15 residues. Germline V gene lookup returns CDR1 SGHRS and CDR2 YFSETQ. V was pared by 4 bases and J by 3 bases, with 7 bases of the junction left unmatched. This chain's CDR3 is CASSAGTGKEETQYF. For the CDR3, the DNA is TGCGCCAGCAGCGCCGGGACAGGGAAGGAAGAGACCCAGTACTTC. The full variable domain, with the rest looked up from reference TRBV5-1 and TRBJ2-5, is KAGVTQTPRYLIKTRGQQVTLSCSPISGHRSVSWYQQTPGQGLQFLFEYFSETQRNKGNFPGRFSGRQFSNSRSEMNVSTLELGDSALYLCASSAGTGKEETQYFGPGTRLLVL.

This clone was seen a single time. The V gene is TRBV12-5, the J gene TRBJ1-1, with unresolved D. Trimming took off 5 bases at V and 6 bases at J, with 19 bases between the two ends. The CDR3 is made up of 15 amino acids. Germline lookup yields CDR1 LGHNT and CDR2 FRNRAP. CDR3 in DNA: TGTGCTAGTGGTCCTCCTGGCGGGTGGAAGGCTGAAGCTTTCTTT. It specifies CASGPPGGWKAEAFF.

This clone was picked up one time. The chain combines TRBV19 with TRBJ1-5; the D gene is possibly TRBD1 (6 bases). Germline CDR1 reads LNHDA; CDR2 reads SQIVND (reference sequence). This CDR3 has 14 residues. Between the trimmed V and J ends, which lost 6 bases and 0 bases, there was a span of 9 bases. This CDR3 is CASSPRGSNQPQHF. CDR3 coding DNA: TGTGCCAGTAGCCCCAGGGGTAGCAATCAGCCCCAGCATTTT.

This clone was found once. CDR3 in amino acids: CASSLYLEQYF. Here the CDR3 DNA reads TGTGCCAGCAGTTTATATCTCGAGCAGTACTTC. The V and J genes are TRBV2 and TRBJ2-7; D call uncertain. V was clipped by 5 bases and J by 6 bases, with 8 bases between them. CDR1 is SNHLY and CDR2 is FYNNEI in the germline V gene. The CDR3 is 11 residues long. Combining the CDR3 with reference TRBV2 and TRBJ2-7 gives the whole variable domain EPEVTQTPSHQVTQMGQEVILRCVPISNHLYFYWYRQILGQKVEFLVSFYNNEISEKSEIFDDQFSVERPDGSNFTLKIRSTKLEDSAMYFCASSLYLEQYFGPGTRLTVT.

V gene TRBV3-1 (or the pseudogene TRBV3-2) combines with J gene TRBJ2-5; perhaps TRBD2 as D (6 bases). Looked up from germline, CDR1 is LGHDT and CDR2 is YNNKEL (reference sequence). Trimming took 1 base from V and 4 from J, leaving 13 bases between them. The CDR3 is 15 amino acids. The chain's CDR3 is CASSQGGLGGETQYF. CDR3 DNA sequence: TGTGCCAGCAGCCAAGGGGGACTTGGTGGAGAGACCCAGTACTTC.

The chain has TRBV5-1 and TRBJ2-5; 11 bases line up with TRBD2. Per germline, CDR1 SGHRS and CDR2 YFSETQ. The J segment lost 4 bases and the V segment lost 4 bases, leaving 6 bases of the junction unmatched. The CDR3 loop spans 15 amino acids. In DNA form, the CDR3 reads TGCGCCAGCAGCCCGGACGGACTAGCGGGAGAGACCCAGTACTTC. This gives the protein CASSPDGLAGETQYF.

This chain joins TRBV2 and TRBJ1-6, with 7 positions matching TRBD1. Germline CDR1 reads SNHLY; CDR2 reads FYNNEI. The trim removed 6 bases at V and 0 bases at J, leaving 11 bases unmatched. This CDR3 comprises 18 residues. CDR3 sequence: CASSTETGDSSYNSPLHF. CDR3 sequence (DNA): TGTGCCAGCAGCACCGAAACGGGGGACAGCTCCTATAATTCACCCCTCCACTTT.

The chain is built from TRBV6-6 and TRBJ2-1, with 7 positions matching TRBD2. CDR3 length equals 15 residues. Germline V gene data show CDR1 as MNHNY and CDR2 as SVGAGI (reference sequence). After removal of 6 bases from V and 3 bases from J, the junction contained 8 bases not matched to a gene. CDR3 region: CASSPRAGDYNEQFF. The CDR3 bases are TGTGCCAGCAGCCCGCGGGCGGGGGACTACAATGAGCAGTTCTTC.

The rearrangement joins TRBV2 to TRBJ2-2; 12 nucleotides align to TRBD1. The length of the CDR3 is 18 residues. J was trimmed by 6 bases and V by 3 bases; bases with no gene match: 11. Looked up from germline, CDR1 is SNHLY and CDR2 is FYNNEI. The CDR3 loop reads CASSDGVYRDRGPGELFF. In DNA form, the CDR3 reads TGTGCCAGCAGTGATGGGGTATATCGGGACAGGGGGCCCGGGGAGCTGTTTTTT.

This clone appeared a single time. The chain couples TRBV2 to TRBJ1-2; TRBD1 matches at 8 bases. Trimming took 2 bases from V and 8 from J; bases not matched to a gene: 10. The CDR3 sequence is 15 residues long. Germline CDR1 reads SNHLY; CDR2 reads FYNNEI. The CDR3 region is CASSEMVGQGAGYTF. In DNA, the CDR3 is TGTGCCAGCAGTGAAATGGTTGGGCAGGGGGCGGGCTACACCTTC.

This chain uses TRBV30 with TRBJ2-2, with TRBD2 matching 12 bases. The CDR3 spans 16 residues. CDR1 is GTSNPN, CDR2 SVGIG, per germline (reference sequence). Germline trimming cut 4 bases from V and 6 bases from J; bases unmatched to any gene: 9. The CDR3 spells CAWKRASGGVAGELFF. For the CDR3, the DNA is TGTGCCTGGAAGAGGGCTAGCGGGGGGGTAGCCGGGGAGCTGTTTTTT.

The chain combines TRBV10-3 with TRBJ2-2, with 7 nucleotides matching TRBD1. The germline V gene has CDR1 ENHRY and CDR2 SYGVKD. The junction had 1 base not matched to a gene; V was cut back by 0 bases and J by 3 bases. This CDR3 is built from 15 residues. This CDR3 reads CAISESQGDTGELFF. As DNA, the CDR3 is TGTGCCATCAGTGAGTCCCAGGGGGACACCGGGGAGCTGTTTTTT.

The chain joins TRBV4-1 to TRBJ2-7, with 10 bases lining up with TRBD1. Germline V gene data show CDR1 as MGHRA and CDR2 as YSYEKL. V lost 4 bases and J lost 0; bases outside the gene matches: 3. The CDR3 sequence is 15 residues long. CDR3 amino acids: CASSPGQGDSYEQYF. Here the CDR3 DNA reads TGCGCCAGCAGCCCCGGACAGGGGGACTCCTACGAGCAGTACTTC.

This clone appeared a few times. The rearrangement links TRBV6-1 to TRBJ1-2; D is uncertain. Germline-derived CDR1 and CDR2 are MNHNS and SASEGT. The CDR3 totals 13 residues. The ends were cut back, 0 bases at V and 8 bases at J, with 10 bases in the middle. Here the CDR3 reads CASSEAGFGGYTF. CDR3 in DNA: TGTGCCAGCAGTGAAGCCGGGTTTGGGGGCTACACCTTC.

This chain connects TRBV10-3 to TRBJ1-2, with D tentatively TRBD1 (5 bases). This CDR3 has 16 amino acids. Looked up from germline, CDR1 is ENHRY and CDR2 is SYGVKD. The ends were cut back, 2 bases at V and 7 bases at J, with 20 bases in the middle. Here the CDR3 DNA reads TGTGCCATCAGTGAGCCCAGCTATGCAGGGCGGGGTGGCTACACCTTC. It translates to CAISEPSYAGRGGYTF.

The chain recombines TRBV5-1 with TRBJ2-1; no reliable D call. The CDR3 spans 12 residues. V was cut by 7 bases and J by 9 bases, with 14 bases left in between. In germline, CDR1 is SGHRS, CDR2 YFSETQ. CDR3 sequence reads: CASFTKLIEQFF. The CDR3 nucleotides read TGCGCCAGCTTCACAAAATTAATTGAGCAGTTCTTC.

This chain uses TRBV6-6 with TRBJ2-7; D perhaps matches TRBD2 (6 bases). The germline CDR1 and CDR2 sequences are MNHNY and SVGAGI (reference sequence). CDR3 length: 11 amino acids. V was cut by 10 bases and J by 6 bases, with 13 bases left in between. The CDR3 reads CATVGDFEQYF. CDR3 coding DNA: TGTGCCACCGTCGGGGACTTCGAGCAGTACTTC.

This clone appeared a few times. The CDR3 is CASRPIRGWDTEAFF. The CDR3 nucleotides read TGTGCCAGCAGACCAATAAGGGGCTGGGACACTGAAGCTTTCTTT. The V and J genes are TRBV11-2 and TRBJ1-1; a possible D gene is TRBD1 (5 bases). This CDR3 contains 15 residues. CDR1 is SGHAT and CDR2 is FQNNGV in the germline V gene. Between the trimmed V and J ends, which lost 6 bases and 3 bases, there was a span of 17 bases.

The CDR3 here is CASSVAFTGTGDDEQFF. The CDR3 bases are TGTGCCAGCAGCGTAGCTTTCACAGGGACAGGGGACGATGAGCAGTTCTTC. The chain recombines TRBV9 with TRBJ2-1; 10 bases align to TRBD1. CDR1 is SGDLS and CDR2 is YYNGEE in the germline V gene. Trimming cost V 0 bases and J 8 bases; bases outside gene matches: 11. The CDR3 has 17 residues.

The V and J genes are TRBV2 and TRBJ2-5; 10 nucleotides align to TRBD1. The CDR3 loop spans 15 amino acids. Trimming removed 4 bases from V and 4 bases from J; junction bases left unmatched: 6. Germline CDR1 reads SNHLY; CDR2 reads FYNNEI. The chain's CDR3 is CASSADRGLGETQYF. CDR3 DNA sequence: TGTGCCAGCAGTGCTGACAGGGGGCTCGGAGAGACCCAGTACTTC.

The CDR3, as DNA: TGTGCCAGCAGCTCGGACGGGGTAGACACCGGGGAGCTGTTTTTT. It yields the protein CASSSDGVDTGELFF. The chain employs TRBV2 and TRBJ2-2; possibly TRBD2 for D (5 bases). The CDR3 consists of 15 residues. Trimming removed 6 bases from V and 3 bases from J, with 14 bases in between. Per germline, CDR1 SNHLY and CDR2 FYNNEI.

V and J are TRBV2 and TRBJ2-7; weak D call: TRBD1 (5 bases). This CDR3 is built from 13 residues. V dropped 3 bases and J dropped 4 bases, with 10 bases sitting between them. Per the germline V gene, CDR1 is SNHLY and CDR2 is FYNNEI. The CDR3 reads CASSETESYEQYF. The DNA for the CDR3 is TGTGCCAGCAGTGAGACAGAAAGTTACGAGCAGTACTTC.